Listed below are T cell receptor beta chains from one sample, sequenced in a study of blood T cell repertoires in COVID-19. TCRdb's copy holds only in-frame clones and misses some; the assay was immunoSEQ multiplex PCR. The data contain about 300,000 clones, around 87% of them seen just once; the ten biggest clones take up 1.3%. Sequenced input: peripheral blood. These receptors came from a man between 65 and 80 years old with acute or convalescent COVID-19. The CDR3 runs from the conserved cysteine through the conserved F or W. A D gene is named only where the DNA matches it firmly. Clone size, where shown, is once, few, many, or a class for clones that have expanded.

once	TRBV5-4	TRBD1	TRBJ2-7	TGTGCCAGCAGCTGGGGGACAGGGAACGAGCAGTACTTC	CASSWGTGNEQYF
once	TRBV5-3	.	TRBJ1-3	TGTGCCAGAAGCTTGGTGTCGACTTCGCACACCATATATTTT	CARSLVSTSHTIYF
.	TRBV3-1/TRBV3-2	.	TRBJ1-3	TGTGCCAGCAGCCAAGGTGTGGGGGCAAGTCGATCTGGAAACACCATATATTTT	CASSQGVGASRSGNTIYF
.	TRBV5-1	TRBD2	TRBJ2-1	TGCGCCAGCAGCTCGCCCATCTCAGCGGGGGGGCGGGATGAGCAGTTCTTC	CASSSPISAGGRDEQFF
.	TRBV19	TRBD1	TRBJ1-5	TGTGCCAGTTCTCTTGGCGCAGGGGGCTCGCATCAGCCCCAGCATTTT	CASSLGAGGSHQPQHF
.	TRBV7-9	.	TRBJ2-1	TGTGCCAGCAGTTCCGACAGGATGACGAATGAGCAGTTCTTC	CASSSDRMTNEQFF
.	TRBV6-2/TRBV6-3	.	TRBJ2-7	TGTGCCAGCAGTTACTCGAGGGCAGGACGACGCGAGCAGTACTTC	CASSYSRAGRREQYF
.	TRBV10-3	.	TRBJ1-1	TGTGCCATCAGTGAAGGTCCCGGGGGTGGGACTGAAGCTTTCTTT	CAISEGPGGGTEAFF
.	TRBV7-8	.	TRBJ2-5	TGTGCCAGCAGCCCCGATCGGCCCGGGGGGCCCCAGTACTTC	CASSPDRPGGPQYF
.	TRBV5-1	.	TRBJ1-6	TGCGCCAGCAGCTTGGATACGGGGTATTCACCCCTCCACTTT	CASSLDTGYSPLHF
.	TRBV30	TRBD1	TRBJ1-4	TGTGCCTGCCGGACAGGGAATGAAAAACTGTTTTTT	CACRTGNEKLFF
once	TRBV15	.	TRBJ1-3	TGTGCCACCAGCAGAGATCCCCAGGGCTCTGGAAACACCATATATTTT	CATSRDPQGSGNTIYF
.	TRBV21-1	.	TRBJ1-1	TGTGCCAGCAGCAAAGGGCCCCCAGGGGGCGTAATGGCGGACACTGAAGCTTTCTTT	CASSKGPPGGVMADTEAFF
once	TRBV7-2	.	TRBJ1-2	TGTGCCAGCAGACAATACGGGACACTTGCTAACTATGGCTACACCTTC	CASRQYGTLANYGYTF
.	TRBV6-2/TRBV6-3	.	TRBJ1-6	TGTGCCAGCAGTTATCTGGGCCACTATAATTCACCCCTCCACTTT	CASSYLGHYNSPLHF
.	TRBV27	TRBD2	TRBJ2-7	TGTGCCAGCAGCAAGCGGGACCACTCCTACGAGCAGTACTTC	CASSKRDHSYEQYF
.	TRBV3-1/TRBV3-2	TRBD1	TRBJ2-1	TGTGCCAGCAGAGCCGGGACAGGGAAGACTGAGCAGTTCTTC	CASRAGTGKTEQFF
.	TRBV3-1/TRBV3-2	.	TRBJ1-6	TGTGCCAGCAGCCAAGATCTTGTACAGAGCAGCTCCTATAATTCACCCCTCCACTTT	CASSQDLVQSSSYNSPLHF
.	TRBV5-4	TRBD2	TRBJ2-1	TGTGCCAGCAGCTCTGGGACTAGTTCATCTGAGCAGTTCTTC	CASSSGTSSSEQFF
.	TRBV5-1	TRBD1	TRBJ1-1	TGCGCCAGCAGCTTGGGACAGGGCCTTTTGAACACTGAAGCTTTCTTT	CASSLGQGLLNTEAFF
.	TRBV3-1/TRBV3-2	TRBD1	TRBJ1-2	TGTGCCAGCAGCCCCTGGACAGGGTCTGGCTACACCTTC	CASSPWTGSGYTF
.	TRBV5-4	.	TRBJ2-5	TGTGCCAGCAGCTTGGAGTTCGGGTTTGGGGAGACCCAGTACTTC	CASSLEFGFGETQYF